A single sample is the source of the 19 T cell receptor beta chains below, sequenced in a study of shared clonotypes between healthy human individuals. Method: immunoSEQ multiplex PCR; TCRdb's copy keeps in-frame clones and lacks some. This sample carries about 1.1 million clones, 70% to 80% of them seen once, and the ten largest clones take about 0.52%. Sequencing was done on a sample of memory CD4+ T cells from PBMCs. The subset denotes: CD45RA-negative fraction. The receptors come from a man aged 18 to 35 in good health. Some clones in this sample may be carry-over from other donors' samples.

This clone was seen only a few times. The J gene is TRBJ1-2, the V gene TRBV9, with TRBD1 as a possible D gene (5 bases). The germline gives CDR1 SGDLS, CDR2 YYNGEE. This CDR3 has 15 residues. V was cut by 5 bases and J by 6 bases, with 20 bases left in between. The CDR3 nucleotides read TGTGCCAGCAGTCCCCGACAGTGGGGGGGTGATGGCTACACCTTC. It encodes CASSPRQWGGDGYTF.

The chain is built from TRBV19 and TRBJ2-6; no clear D. Trimming removed 3 bases at V and 3 bases at J, with 9 bases between. There are 15 residues in the CDR3. Germline V gene data show CDR1 as LNHDA and CDR2 as SQIVND (reference sequence). In nucleotides, the CDR3 is TGTGCCAGTAGTATTATGGGTTTTGGGGCCAACGTCCTGACTTTC. Translated, it gives CASSIMGFGANVLTF.

V gene TRBV5-4 combines with J gene TRBJ1-2, with TRBD1 matching 7 bases. The CDR3 runs to 13 residues. Per the germline V gene, CDR1 is SGHNT and CDR2 is YYREEE (reference sequence). V lost 4 bases and J lost 2; bases outside the gene matches: 2. The CDR3 spells CASSPGQNYGYTF. The DNA for the CDR3 is TGTGCCAGCAGCCCGGGACAGAACTATGGCTACACCTTC.

This clone was seen once. The V and J genes are TRBV28 and TRBJ2-7; D tentatively reads TRBD1 or TRBD2 (5 bases each). The CDR3 consists of 15 residues. Trimming removed 6 bases at V and 3 bases at J, with 18 bases between. Germline V CDR1 and CDR2: MDHEN, SYDVKM. The CDR3 nucleotides read TGTGCCAGCAGGACCGCCGGGGCAGACGACTACGAGCAGTACTTC. It encodes CASRTAGADDYEQYF.

V is TRBV28 and J is TRBJ2-2, with 8 bases aligning to TRBD1. V gave up 7 bases and J gave up 3 bases; unmatched junction bases: 7. The CDR3 length is 15 residues. Looked up from germline, CDR1 is MDHEN and CDR2 is SYDVKM. In DNA, the CDR3 is TGTGCCAGCAATTCAGGGGGCGCGGACACCGGGGAGCTGTTTTTT. Amino acids: CASNSGGADTGELFF.

The CDR3 sequence: CASSLNRGEGYTF. DNA of the CDR3: TGTGCCAGCAGCTTAAACAGGGGGGAAGGCTACACCTTC. This rearrangement joins TRBV7-9 to TRBJ1-2, with 8 positions matching TRBD1. CDR3 length equals 13 residues. V lost 2 bases, J lost 8 bases, and 4 bases stayed unmatched. CDR1 SEHNR and CDR2 FQNEAQ come from the germline V gene (reference sequence).

This clone came up once. The chain combines TRBV6-5 with TRBJ2-7; no definite D call. Between the trimmed V and J ends, which lost 5 bases and 3 bases, there was a span of 17 bases. Germline loops: CDR1 MNHEY, CDR2 SVGAGI. The CDR3 consists of 15 residues. This CDR3 reads CASSLGYRADYEQYF. For the CDR3, the DNA is TGTGCCAGCAGTCTAGGGTATCGGGCCGACTACGAGCAGTACTTC.

The V call is TRBV4-2, the J call TRBJ2-5; D is undetermined. CDR1 and CDR2 (germline): LGHNA, YNFKEQ. This CDR3 is built from 13 residues. With 2 bases removed from V and 1 base from J, the gap between germline ends came to 5 bases. CDR3 loop: CASSQRGQETQYF. CDR3 in DNA: TGTGCCAGCAGCCAACGCGGCCAAGAGACCCAGTACTTC.

CDR3 bases: TGCGCCAGCAGCCTAACAGGGAGTGTAGTTCAGCCCCAGCATTTT. Translating gives CASSLTGSVVQPQHF. The chain links TRBV4-1 to TRBJ1-5; D perhaps matches TRBD1 (6 bases). The CDR3 runs to 15 residues. The germline CDR1 and CDR2 sequences are MGHRA and YSYEKL. The V end lost 4 bases, the J end lost 6 bases, and 16 bases lay between the germline ends.

This clone was picked up a small number of times. The chain employs TRBV11-3 and TRBJ1-1; weak D call: TRBD1 (5 bases). V lost 3 bases to trimming and J lost 6 bases, with 11 bases between them. The length of the CDR3 is 13 residues. The germline gives CDR1 SGHNT, CDR2 YENEEA. The CDR3 loop reads CASSFTPGSEAFF. In DNA form, the CDR3 reads TGTGCCAGCAGCTTCACCCCAGGGTCTGAAGCTTTCTTT.

The chain employs TRBV2 and TRBJ2-7; 10 nucleotides line up with TRBD2. Germline values: CDR1 SNHLY, CDR2 FYNNEI. After removal of 8 bases from V and 9 bases from J, the junction contained 10 bases not matched to a gene. CDR3 size: 13 residues. CDR3 coding DNA: TGTGCCAGCCAGGAGCGGGAGGGTGTCCGGCAGTACTTC. Encoded protein: CASQEREGVRQYF.

This clone was detected ten times or more. V is TRBV29-1 and J is TRBJ1-2; D is unclear. The CDR3 is made up of 14 amino acids. CDR1 and CDR2 (germline): SQVTM, ANQGSEA. The V end lost 7 bases, the J end lost 7 bases, and 22 bases lay between the germline ends. The CDR3 DNA is TGCAGCGCCGATACCCCTGGCGGGGTTGGTGGCTACACCTTC. Protein product: CSADTPGGVGGYTF.

This chain uses TRBV7-6 with TRBJ1-3; 7 bases are a match to TRBD1. With V trimmed by 5 bases and J by 5 bases, 12 bases remained unmatched. Looked up from germline, CDR1 is SGHVS and CDR2 is FNYEAQ. The CDR3 totals 16 residues. The chain's CDR3 is CASSQLFRDSRNTIYF. CDR3 nucleotide sequence: TGTGCCAGCAGCCAATTATTCCGGGACAGTCGAAACACCATATATTTT.

This clone turned up a few times. This sequence joins TRBV29-1 and TRBJ1-2; 8 nucleotides match TRBD1. Germline values: CDR1 SQVTM, CDR2 ANQGSEA. J was trimmed by 5 bases and V by 4 bases; bases with no gene match: 6. This CDR3 comprises 13 residues. The CDR3 bases are TGCAGCGTTGGGGCTCAGGGGGCGTATGGCTACACCTTC. This sequence encodes CSVGAQGAYGYTF.

The chain combines TRBV27 with TRBJ2-7; tentative D call: TRBD1 (6 bases). The V gene's germline CDR1 is MNHEY and CDR2 SMNVEV (reference sequence). The CDR3 extends over 14 amino acids. V shed 5 bases and J shed 3 bases, with 14 bases lying between them. Here the CDR3 reads CASSPRQASYEQYF. CDR3 nucleotides: TGTGCCAGCAGTCCTCGACAGGCGAGCTACGAGCAGTACTTC.

The table lists this clone with a few counts. V gene TRBV6-1 combines with J gene TRBJ2-1; TRBD1 aligns across 7 bases. J gave up 2 bases and V 2 bases, and 6 bases lay outside the gene matches. The length of the CDR3 is 16 residues. CDR1 and CDR2 from the germline V gene are MNHNS and SASEGT. The chain's CDR3 is CASSERGRSTYNEQFF. CDR3 in DNA: TGTGCCAGCAGTGAAAGGGGGCGGTCCACCTACAATGAGCAGTTCTTC.

This clone was observed a few times. This chain joins TRBV9 and TRBJ1-3, with 7 bases lining up with TRBD1. Germline V gene lookup returns CDR1 SGDLS and CDR2 YYNGEE. The CDR3 runs 15 residues. V was pared by 3 bases and J by 0 bases, with 3 bases of the junction left unmatched. CDR3 amino acids: CASSAGQFSGNTIYF. The CDR3 DNA reads TGTGCCAGCAGCGCGGGACAGTTCTCTGGAAACACCATATATTTT.

This sequence joins TRBV10-2 and TRBJ2-7, with 9 bases that match TRBD2. The CDR3 is 14 amino acids. Germline V gives CDR1 WSHSY, CDR2 SAAADI. The J segment lost 2 bases and the V segment lost 4 bases, leaving 3 bases of the junction unmatched. The CDR3, as DNA: TGCGCCAGCAGTGGACTAGCGGTTACCTACGAGCAGTACTTC. This translates into CASSGLAVTYEQYF.

This chain uses TRBV28 with TRBJ2-7, with D tentatively TRBD1 (5 bases). Germline values: CDR1 MDHEN, CDR2 SYDVKM. This CDR3 is 14 amino acids long. V lost 3 bases and J 4 bases, leaving 13 bases between the germline ends. CDR3 protein: CASSLKGAFYEQYF. Written as DNA, the CDR3 is TGTGCCAGCAGTTTGAAAGGGGCCTTTTACGAGCAGTACTTC. The full variable domain, in which reference TRBV28 and TRBJ2-7 provide the parts outside the CDR3, is DVKVTQSSRYLVKRTGEKVFLECVQDMDHENMFWYRQDPGLGLRLIYFSYDVKMKEKGDIPEGYSVSREKKERFSLILESASTNQTSMYLCASSLKGAFYEQYFGPGTRLTVT.